These T cell receptor beta chains were read from a single sample in a study of cytomegalovirus exposure and HLA in healthy donors. Measured with immunoSEQ multiplex PCR; TCRdb has only the in-frame clones, and not every one. The table has 150,000 to 200,000 clones, approximately 84% seen once. The source material was PBMCs. The receptors shown here come from a young man in good health and CMV-seropositive. The CDR3 runs from the conserved cysteine through the conserved F or W. Each record gives: J gene, CDR3 length, V gene, D gene, clone size, CDR3 protein, CDR3 DNA. The D gene is left open where the match is weak. A clone size is listed for some rows: how often the clone was seen (once, few, many), or a class if it is expanded.

TRBJ2-4 | 13 | TRBV28 | . | once | CASSGLAKNIQYF | TGTGCCAGCTCGGGACTAGCCAAAAACATTCAGTACTTC
TRBJ2-2 | 15 | TRBV28 | . | . | CASSLEYPNTGELFF | TGTGCCAGCAGTTTGGAGTATCCGAACACCGGGGAGCTGTTTTTT
TRBJ1-5 | 14 | TRBV15 | . | once | CATDSTQGFQPQHF | TGTGCCACCGACAGTACACAGGGCTTTCAGCCCCAGCATTTT
TRBJ2-1 | 14 | TRBV27 | TRBD2 | . | CASSLTSGWNEQFF | TGTGCCAGCAGTTTAACTAGCGGGTGGAATGAGCAGTTCTTC
TRBJ1-1 | 13 | TRBV2 | . | . | CASSVSLNTEAFF | TGTGCCAGCAGTGTAAGCTTGAACACTGAAGCTTTCTTT
TRBJ2-1 | 17 | TRBV19 | TRBD1 | . | CASSIILGDSVYNEQFF | TGTGCCAGTAGTATTATTCTAGGGGACAGCGTCTACAATGAGCAGTTCTTC
TRBJ2-7 | 16 | TRBV14 | TRBD2 | . | CASSQATGLGRMGQYF | TGTGCCAGCAGCCAAGCTACGGGACTAGGGAGAATGGGGCAGTACTTC
TRBJ2-1 | 13 | TRBV30 | TRBD1 | . | CASDRGGLNEQFF | TGTGCTTCCGACAGGGGGGGACTCAATGAGCAGTTCTTC
TRBJ2-1 | 15 | TRBV7-2 | . | few | CASSPGGTGRNEQFF | TGTGCCAGCAGCCCGGGAGGGACAGGGAGAAATGAGCAGTTCTTC
TRBJ2-1 | 12 | TRBV2 | . | . | CASSGDSNIGFF | TGTGCCAGCAGTGGTGACAGCAATATTGGGTTCTTC
TRBJ1-1 | 15 | TRBV4-3 | TRBD1 | . | CASSEVRQGDTEAFF | TGCGCCAGCAGCGAAGTCAGACAGGGGGATACTGAAGCTTTCTTT
TRBJ2-7 | 15 | TRBV7-2 | TRBD2 | . | CASSSQGTSSSEQYF | TGTGCCAGCAGCTCACAGGGGACTAGCTCCTCCGAGCAGTACTTC
TRBJ1-2 | 13 | TRBV5-4 | . | . | CASSSMEVSGYTF | TGTGCCAGCAGCTCAATGGAGGTCTCGGGCTACACCTTC
TRBJ2-3 | 15 | TRBV7-9 | TRBD2 | few | CASSLGGTSTDTQYF | TGTGCCAGCAGCCTGGGGGGGACCAGCACAGATACGCAGTATTTT
TRBJ1-2 | 19 | TRBV7-3 | . | . | CASSFIARPSPLFVHGYTF | TGTGCCAGCAGCTTTATAGCGCGGCCCAGTCCCCTCTTTGTGCATGGCTACACCTTC
TRBJ2-7 | 14 | TRBV5-4 | . | . | CASSLDRATYEQYF | TGTGCCAGCAGCTTGGACAGGGCAACCTACGAGCAGTACTTC
TRBJ2-2 | 15 | TRBV7-3 | TRBD2 | . | CASSLAGGGTGELFF | TGTGCCAGCAGCTTAGCGGGAGGTGGCACCGGGGAGCTGTTTTTT
TRBJ1-2 | 14 | TRBV9 | . | . | CASSVGGAGYGYTF | TGTGCCAGCAGCGTAGGCGGGGCAGGTTATGGCTACACCTTC
TRBJ2-7 | 13 | TRBV2 | TRBD2 | . | CATSSGAMGEQYF | TGTGCCACCTCAAGCGGGGCAATGGGGGAGCAGTACTTC
TRBJ1-2 | 15 | TRBV28 | . | . | CASSLMADSNYGYTF | TGTGCCAGCAGTTTAATGGCAGATTCTAACTATGGCTACACCTTC
TRBJ1-1 | 14 | TRBV7-9 | TRBD1 | . | CASSLDRLNTEAFF | TGTGCCAGCAGCCTGGACAGGCTGAACACTGAAGCTTTCTTT
TRBJ2-3 | 14 | TRBV18 | . | . | CASSPSRDTDTQYF | TGTGCCAGCTCACCAAGTCGCGACACAGATACGCAGTATTTT
TRBJ2-7 | 14 | TRBV6-1 | TRBD2 | . | CASSTTSDSYEQYF | TGTGCCAGCAGCACGACTAGCGACTCCTACGAGCAGTACTTC
TRBJ2-7 | 15 | TRBV2 | TRBD1 | . | CASSVDRGSFHEQYF | TGTGCCAGCAGTGTCGACAGGGGGTCCTTCCACGAGCAGTACTTC
TRBJ1-1 | 14 | TRBV28 | . | . | CASSFTARGTEAFF | TGTGCCAGCAGCTTTACTGCAAGGGGCACTGAAGCTTTCTTT
TRBJ1-1 | 10 | TRBV11-2 | . | . | CASRGQEAFF | TGTGCCAGCAGGGGGCAGGAAGCTTTCTTT
TRBJ1-4 | 16 | TRBV5-1 | TRBD1 | . | CASSLGQGAANEKLFF | TGCGCCAGCAGCCTCGGACAGGGGGCGGCTAATGAAAAACTGTTTTTT
TRBJ2-1 | 13 | TRBV14 | . | . | CASSQVGYNEQFF | TGTGCCAGCAGCCAAGTCGGGTACAATGAGCAGTTCTTC
TRBJ2-3 | 15 | TRBV5-4 | . | . | CASSDRDIGTDTQYF | TGTGCCAGCAGCGACCGGGACATAGGCACAGATACGCAGTATTTT
TRBJ1-2 | 14 | TRBV27 | . | . | CASQKQGSSYGYTF | TGTGCCAGCCAAAAACAGGGTAGTAGCTATGGCTACACCTTC
TRBJ1-1 | 16 | TRBV5-6 | TRBD1 | . | CASSLNRGQGGTEAFF | TGTGCCAGCAGCTTGAATCGGGGACAGGGCGGCACTGAAGCTTTCTTT
TRBJ2-1 | 12 | TRBV6-5 | TRBD1 | . | CASSGQGNEQFF | TGTGCCAGCAGTGGACAGGGCAATGAGCAGTTCTTC
TRBJ2-7 | 14 | TRBV19 | TRBD1 | few | CASAGTEKPYEQYF | TGTGCCAGCGCCGGGACAGAAAAACCCTACGAGCAGTACTTC